This T cell receptor (beta chain) was sequenced in a study of blood T cell repertoires in COVID-19. During active infection, Seattle patients enrolled and were then monitored through disease. CDR1 and CDR2 from the germline V gene are MNHEY and SVGEGT. V shed 4 bases, J shed 7 bases, and the junction held 5 bases outside the gene matches. There are 14 residues in the CDR3. Using immunoSEQ multiplex PCR, the repertoire was profiled, and TCRdb retains in-frame clones only, with some absent. Of about 410,000 clones listed, about 89% are singletons. The source is a middle-aged woman with COVID-19, enrolled during active disease. V usage is TRBV6-2 or TRBV6-3 and J usage is TRBJ1-5, with 9 bases aligning to TRBD1. The sample consisted of peripheral blood. CDR3: CASSSTGGHQPQHF. Written as DNA, the CDR3 is TGTGCCAGCAGTTCCACAGGGGGCCACCAGCCCCAGCATTTT.